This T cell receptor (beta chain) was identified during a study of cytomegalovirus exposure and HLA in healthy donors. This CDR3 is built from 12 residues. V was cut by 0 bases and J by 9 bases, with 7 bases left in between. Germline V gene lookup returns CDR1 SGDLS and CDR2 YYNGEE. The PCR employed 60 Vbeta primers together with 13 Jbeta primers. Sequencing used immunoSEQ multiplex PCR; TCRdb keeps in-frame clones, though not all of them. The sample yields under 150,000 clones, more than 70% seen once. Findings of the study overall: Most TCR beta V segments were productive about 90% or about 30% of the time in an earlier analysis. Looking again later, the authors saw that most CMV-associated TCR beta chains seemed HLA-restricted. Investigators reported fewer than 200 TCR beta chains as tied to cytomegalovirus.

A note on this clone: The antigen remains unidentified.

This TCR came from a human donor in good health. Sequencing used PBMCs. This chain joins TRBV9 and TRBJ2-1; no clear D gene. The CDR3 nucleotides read TGTGCCAGCAGCGTAGATTCCGTTGAGCAGTTCTTC. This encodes CASSVDSVEQFF.